The T cell receptor (beta chain) described here comes from a study of CD8 T cells in ankylosing spondylitis (dated 2017 in TCRdb). Regarding the complete study: T cell receptor beta repertoires were profiled in healthy donors and ankylosing spondylitis patients so that disease-linked TCR variants could be found. In total, the full study cohort was made up of approximately 99 healthy donors and roughly 27 ankylosing spondylitis patients. Samples of peripheral blood were taken, and for ankylosing spondylitis patients, synovial fluid was collected as well.

Here is what the overall study found, with its caveats: Some motif variants were previously reported in synovial fluid and blood of reactive arthritis patients, suggesting common disease-initiation mechanisms. The disease-linked clones were reported as significantly enriched in matched synovial fluid samples from ankylosing spondylitis patients. A TCR beta motif made up of 7 to 9 highly homologous amino acid variants appeared to be characteristic of blood from ankylosing spondylitis patients. The disease-linked clones had a CD8+ phenotype and were found at relatively low frequencies in peripheral blood.

TCRdb shows the sequencer as Illumina HiSeq 2500. TCR beta libraries were prepared by quantitative 5'-RACE with molecular barcodes. The original pipeline was this. Disease-linked TCR variants were identified with a new computational method built on a probabilistic model of VDJ rearrangement. TCRdb itself trimmed the public reads at Q25 with fastp, ran MiXCR and retained productive beta chains. Each CDR3 protein appears once, grouped with its most common genes and DNA. For this entry, the V and J calls and clone size follow TCRdb and not the study's own pipeline. The sample table shows 750,000 to 850,000 distinct CDR3 sequences, and 12% are seen once. The ten largest clones take up 0.51% of the sample. This clonotype was seen more than once but under ten times. No antigen is known for it. Base qualities are not at hand, and no much larger clone is one base apart. The CDR3 runs 14 amino acids, cysteine and phenylalanine included. CDR3 DNA is the only sequence kept; it has 42 bases, read in frame from the first base. For CDR1 and CDR2, the germline V gene lists SGHTS and YDEGEE. V is cut back by 4 bases and J by 1 base, with 3 bases in the junction unmatched.

Specimen: blood, either unsorted or a sorted T cell fraction (not recorded which). The clonotype originates from a male donor with ankylosing spondylitis. The rearrangement combines TRBV5-8 with TRBJ2-7; 9 nucleotides in the junction match TRBD2. The nucleotide sequence reads TGTGCCAGCAGCATAGGACTAGCGTCCTACGAGCAGTACTTC. It is translated as CASSIGLASYEQYF.